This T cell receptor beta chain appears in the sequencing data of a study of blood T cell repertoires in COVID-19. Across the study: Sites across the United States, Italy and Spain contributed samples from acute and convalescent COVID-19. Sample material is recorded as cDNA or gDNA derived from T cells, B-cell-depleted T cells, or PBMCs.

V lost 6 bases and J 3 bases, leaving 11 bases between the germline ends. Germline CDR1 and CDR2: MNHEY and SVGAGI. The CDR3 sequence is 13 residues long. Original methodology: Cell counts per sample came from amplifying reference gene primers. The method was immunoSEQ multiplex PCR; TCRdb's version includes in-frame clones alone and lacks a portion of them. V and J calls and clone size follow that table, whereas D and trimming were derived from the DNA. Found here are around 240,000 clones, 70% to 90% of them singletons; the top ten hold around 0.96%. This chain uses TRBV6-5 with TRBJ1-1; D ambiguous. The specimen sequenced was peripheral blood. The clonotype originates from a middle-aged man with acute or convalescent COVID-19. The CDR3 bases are TGTGCCAGCAGCACCGGTAGAGACACTGAAGCTTTCTTT. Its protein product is CASSTGRDTEAFF.